Sequencing of this T cell receptor gamma chain was carried out in a study of γδ T cells in repeated Plasmodium falciparum infection. In the study overall: Over about 640 days, donors received four mosquito-bite P. falciparum NF54 infections.

This clone was counted at least ten times. The antigen remains undetermined. Translating this DNA gives a protein that differs at residue 7 from the TCRdb one, which belongs to a much larger clone; a read error is likely, and the protein shown is this translation. Study-wide results and limits: Vdelta2-negative gammadelta repertoires, largely Vdelta1+, seemingly showed infection-driven waves of new clonal selection.

Gammadelta T cells were flow-sorted from PBMC into Vgamma9/Vdelta2+ and Vdelta2-negative populations for bulk analysis. TCRdb made new clone calls on the multiplex PCR reads using CATT. This sample has 12,000 to 15,000 gamma-chain clones, with more than 1.5% found just once. Per the germline V gene, CDR1 is GITISATS and CDR2 is ISYDGTV (reference sequence). The V segment lost 5 bases and the J segment 2 bases; nucleotides outside the gene matches: 6. The CDR3 totals 13 residues. The receptor was derived from a pool of human donors (malaria-infected and uninfected, not separated). J is TRGJ1 or TRGJ2 and V is TRGV9. The J gene was not available in TCRdb and was assigned here by matching the DNA to germline segments. The sample taken for sequencing was gamma-delta T cells from blood. In DNA form, the CDR3 reads TGTGCCTTGTGGGGGAAGGATTATTATAAGAAACTCTTT. Translation gives CALWGKDYYKKLF.